This T cell receptor (beta chain) originates from a study of shared clonotypes between healthy human individuals. Sequencing was performed with immunoSEQ multiplex PCR; in TCRdb, only in-frame clones are kept and a portion is missing. The data show 2,100,000 or so clones, with under 97% seen just once and approximately 0.13% held by the top ten. The donors were all Caucasian adults (living in Nashville, Tennessee). The CD4+ fraction was divided into a CD45RA+ naive subset and a CD45RA-negative memory subset. A word on this clone: Other DNA sequences in this specimen translate into the identical CDR3.

Germline V gene sequence: CDR1 SGHRS, CDR2 YFSETQ. Between the trimmed V and J ends, which lost 0 bases and 0 bases, there was a span of 8 bases. This CDR3 has 15 amino acids. The clonotype originates from a man aged 18-30 years in good health. Sequencing used naive CD4+ T cells sorted from blood. Subset in this sample: CD45RA+ positively selected. The J gene is TRBJ2-3, the V gene TRBV5-1; maybe TRBD2 (5 bases). The CDR3 DNA reads as TGCGCCAGCAGCTTGGATTCTAGCAGCACAGATACGCAGTATTTT. Translation gives CASSLDSSSTDTQYF.